Below, one T cell receptor (beta chain) is given with its context. Data came from immunoSEQ multiplex PCR; TCRdb stores just in-frame clones and leaves some out. The sample yields 200,000 to 250,000 clones, 90% to 95% seen once. This sample is drawn from a study of control samples from healthy donors and cancer patients. The sample consisted of blood. The clonotype comes from a man aged 50 to 60 in good health.

This chain's CDR3 is CSVEVGWGYGYTF. The CDR3 region has the DNA TGCAGCGTTGAAGTCGGGTGGGGGTATGGCTACACCTTC. The chain combines TRBV29-1 with TRBJ1-2; TRBD1 might be the D (5 bases). V was trimmed by 1 base and J by 5 bases, leaving 11 bases between them. This CDR3 region has 13 residues. The germline gives CDR1 SQVTM, CDR2 ANQGSEA.